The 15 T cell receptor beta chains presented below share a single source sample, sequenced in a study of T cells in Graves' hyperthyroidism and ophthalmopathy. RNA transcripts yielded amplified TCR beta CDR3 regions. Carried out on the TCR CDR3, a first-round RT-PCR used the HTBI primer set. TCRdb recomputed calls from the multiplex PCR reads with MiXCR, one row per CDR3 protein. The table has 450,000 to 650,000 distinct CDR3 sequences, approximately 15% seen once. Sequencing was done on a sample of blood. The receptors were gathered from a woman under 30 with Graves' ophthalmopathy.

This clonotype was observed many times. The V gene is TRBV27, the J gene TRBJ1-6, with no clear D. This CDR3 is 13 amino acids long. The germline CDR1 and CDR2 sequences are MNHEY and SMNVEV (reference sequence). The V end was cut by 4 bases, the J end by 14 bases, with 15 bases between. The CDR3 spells CASSSPTGEALHF. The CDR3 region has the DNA TGTGCCAGCAGTTCCCCAACCGGAGAGGCCCTCCACTTT.

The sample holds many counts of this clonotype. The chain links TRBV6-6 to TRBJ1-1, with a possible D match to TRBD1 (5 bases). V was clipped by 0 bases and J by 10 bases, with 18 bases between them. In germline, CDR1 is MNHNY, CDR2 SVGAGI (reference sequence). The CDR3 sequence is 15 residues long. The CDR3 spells CASSYSTLGEHVAFF. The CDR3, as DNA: TGTGCCAGCAGTTACTCAACGTTGGGGGAGCATGTAGCTTTCTTT.

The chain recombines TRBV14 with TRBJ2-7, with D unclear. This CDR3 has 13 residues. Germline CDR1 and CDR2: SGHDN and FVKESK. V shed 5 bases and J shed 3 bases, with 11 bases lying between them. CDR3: CASSTRNDYEQYF. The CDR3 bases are TGTGCCAGCAGCACCCGAAACGACTACGAGCAGTACTTC.

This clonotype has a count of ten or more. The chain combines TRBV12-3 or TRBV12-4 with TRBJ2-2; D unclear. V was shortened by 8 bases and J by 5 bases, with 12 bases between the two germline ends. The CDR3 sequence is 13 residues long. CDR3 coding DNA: TGTGCCAGCGGACCGAGGCTAACCGGGGAGCTGTTTTTT. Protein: CASGPRLTGELFF.

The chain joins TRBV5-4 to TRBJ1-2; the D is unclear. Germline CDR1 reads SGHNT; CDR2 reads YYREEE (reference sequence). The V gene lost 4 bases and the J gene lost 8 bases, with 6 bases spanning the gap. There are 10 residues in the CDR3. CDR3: CASSAEGYTF. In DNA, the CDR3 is TGTGCCAGCAGCGCGGAGGGCTACACCTTC.

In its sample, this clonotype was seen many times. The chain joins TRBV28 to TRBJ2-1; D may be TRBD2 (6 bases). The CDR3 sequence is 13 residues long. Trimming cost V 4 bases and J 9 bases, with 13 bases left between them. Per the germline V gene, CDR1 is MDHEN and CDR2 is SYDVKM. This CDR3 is CASSSREPVEQFF. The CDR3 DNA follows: TGTGCCAGCAGTTCGCGGGAACCGGTTGAGCAGTTCTTC.

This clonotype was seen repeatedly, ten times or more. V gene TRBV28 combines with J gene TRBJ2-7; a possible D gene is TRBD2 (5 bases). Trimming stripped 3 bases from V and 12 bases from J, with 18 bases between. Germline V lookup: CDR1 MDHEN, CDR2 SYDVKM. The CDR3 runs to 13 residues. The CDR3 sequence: CASSFMRRLGGYF. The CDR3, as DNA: TGTGCCAGCAGTTTTATGCGGAGGCTGGGCGGGTACTTC.

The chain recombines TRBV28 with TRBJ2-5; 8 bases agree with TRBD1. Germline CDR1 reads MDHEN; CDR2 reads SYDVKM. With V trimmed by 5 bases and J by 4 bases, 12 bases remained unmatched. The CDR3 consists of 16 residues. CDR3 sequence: CASSDPRQGRGETQYF. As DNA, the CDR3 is TGTGCCAGCAGTGACCCCCGACAGGGGCGTGGAGAGACCCAGTACTTC.

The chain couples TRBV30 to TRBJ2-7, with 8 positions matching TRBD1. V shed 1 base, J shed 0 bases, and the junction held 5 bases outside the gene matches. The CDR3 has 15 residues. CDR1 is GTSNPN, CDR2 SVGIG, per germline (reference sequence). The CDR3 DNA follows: TGTGCCTGGAGTGGCGGACAGGGTCGCTCCTACGAGCAGTACTTC. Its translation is CAWSGGQGRSYEQYF.

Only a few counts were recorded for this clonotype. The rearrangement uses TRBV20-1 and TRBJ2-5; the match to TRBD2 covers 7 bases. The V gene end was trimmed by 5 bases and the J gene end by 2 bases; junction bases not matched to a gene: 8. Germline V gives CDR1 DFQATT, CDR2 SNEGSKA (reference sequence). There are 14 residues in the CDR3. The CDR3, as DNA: TGCAGTGCTCACCGGGGGGAGGCACAAGAGACCCAGTACTTC. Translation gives CSAHRGEAQETQYF.

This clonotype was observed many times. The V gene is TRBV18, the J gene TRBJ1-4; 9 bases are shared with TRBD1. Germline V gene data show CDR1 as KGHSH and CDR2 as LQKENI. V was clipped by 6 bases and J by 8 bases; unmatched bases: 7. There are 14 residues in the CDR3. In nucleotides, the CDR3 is TGTGCCAGCTCTCAGGGACAGGGCCCCGAAAAACTGTTTTTT. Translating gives CASSQGQGPEKLFF.

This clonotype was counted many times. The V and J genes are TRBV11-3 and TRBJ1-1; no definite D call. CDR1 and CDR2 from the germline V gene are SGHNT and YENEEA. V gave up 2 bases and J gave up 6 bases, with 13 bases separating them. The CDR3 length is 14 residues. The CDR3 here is CASSLWGGVSEAFF. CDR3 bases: TGTGCCAGCAGCTTATGGGGAGGAGTTTCTGAAGCTTTCTTT.

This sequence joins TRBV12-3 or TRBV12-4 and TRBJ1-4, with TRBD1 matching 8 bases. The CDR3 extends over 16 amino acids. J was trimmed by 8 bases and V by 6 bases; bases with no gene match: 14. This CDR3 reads CASSPGQGTRNEKLFF. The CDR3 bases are TGTGCCAGCAGCCCTGGACAGGGAACGCGGAACGAAAAACTGTTTTTT.

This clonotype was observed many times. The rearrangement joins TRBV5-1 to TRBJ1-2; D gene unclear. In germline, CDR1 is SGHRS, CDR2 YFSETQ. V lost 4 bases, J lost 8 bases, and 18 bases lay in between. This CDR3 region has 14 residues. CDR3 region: CASSEQADLEGYTF. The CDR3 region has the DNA TGCGCCAGCAGCGAGCAGGCGGATTTGGAAGGCTACACCTTC. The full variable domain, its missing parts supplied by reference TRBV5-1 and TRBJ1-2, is KAGVTQTPRYLIKTRGQQVTLSCSPISGHRSVSWYQQTPGQGLQFLFEYFSETQRNKGNFPGRFSGRQFSNSRSEMNVSTLELGDSALYLCASSEQADLEGYTFGSGTRLTVV.

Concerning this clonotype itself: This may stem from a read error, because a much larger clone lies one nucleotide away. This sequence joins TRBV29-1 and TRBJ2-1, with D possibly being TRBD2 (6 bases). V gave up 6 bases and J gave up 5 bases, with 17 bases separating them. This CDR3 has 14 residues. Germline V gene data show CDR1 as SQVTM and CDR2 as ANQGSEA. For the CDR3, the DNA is TGCAGCGTCCGACGGGAGACTCGGGACAATGAGCAGTTCTTC. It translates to CSVRRETRDNEQFF.